This TCR beta chain emerged from a study of cytomegalovirus exposure and HLA in healthy donors. PCR primers comprised 60 Vbeta and 13 Jbeta primers. Assay: immunoSEQ multiplex PCR; the TCRdb copy retains only in-frame clones and omits some. The repertoire holds some 80,000 clones, with around a tenth as singletons. Notes on this clone: Its specificity is not known.

Trimming stripped 5 bases from V and 6 bases from J, with 16 bases between. Germline V CDR1 and CDR2: MDHEN, SYDVKM. The CDR3 runs to 14 residues. General study findings and limits: In a later analysis, at a false discovery rate of 0.05, 15,000 to 20,000 TCR beta sequences matched HLA alleles.

The receptor comes from a man aged 55 to 69 in good health and CMV-seropositive. The rearrangement uses TRBV28 and TRBJ1-2; tentatively, D is TRBD1 (6 bases). The sample was PBMCs. CDR3 sequence reads: CASSPYAGGNGYTF. CDR3 DNA: TGTGCCAGCAGTCCCTATGCGGGGGGCAATGGCTACACCTTC.